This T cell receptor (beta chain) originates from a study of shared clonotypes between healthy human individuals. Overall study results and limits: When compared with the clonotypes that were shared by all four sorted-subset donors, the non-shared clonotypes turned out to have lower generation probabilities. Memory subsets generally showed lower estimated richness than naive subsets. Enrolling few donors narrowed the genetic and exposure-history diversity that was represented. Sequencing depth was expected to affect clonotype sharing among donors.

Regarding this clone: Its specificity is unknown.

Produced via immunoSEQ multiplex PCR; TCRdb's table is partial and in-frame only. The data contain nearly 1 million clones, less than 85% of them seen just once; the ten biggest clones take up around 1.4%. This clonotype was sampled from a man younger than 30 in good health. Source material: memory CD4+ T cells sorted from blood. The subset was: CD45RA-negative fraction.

The CDR3 protein is CASSPEMPGTGTTNEKLFF. DNA of the CDR3: TGTGCCAGCTCACCGGAAATGCCCGGGACAGGAACAACTAATGAAAAACTGTTTTTT. The chain combines TRBV18 with TRBJ1-4, with 8 positions matching TRBD1. The CDR3 is 19 residues long. Germline assignment: CDR1 KGHSH and CDR2 LQKENI. J lost 0 bases, V lost 3 bases, and 12 bases had no gene match.